Following are 11 T cell receptor beta chains from one sample sequenced in a study of T-cell reconstitution after alpha-beta-depleted transplantation in children. During its preparation, the TCRbeta library received unique molecular identifiers. MiXCR, applied by TCRdb to the PCR reads, yields one record per CDR3 protein. Here the sample spans 100,000 to 120,000 distinct CDR3 sequences, about 9.3% being singletons. The source was PBMCs from the stem cell graft donor, collected from the stem cell graft. Source of these receptors: a human donor who donated a stem cell graft to a child with acute lymphoblastic leukemia.

This clonotype was counted many times. This rearrangement joins TRBV6-2 or TRBV6-3 to TRBJ1-1; no reliable D call. The V gene lost 3 bases and the J gene lost 2 bases, with 10 bases spanning the gap. Germline CDR1 and CDR2: MNHEY and SVGEGT. The CDR3 has 14 amino acids. CDR3 nucleotide sequence: TGTGCCAGCAGTTATCGGGCCGCTAACACTGAAGCTTTCTTT. Translated: CASSYRAANTEAFF.

At least ten counts were recorded for this clonotype. The chain combines TRBV28 with TRBJ2-1; 8 positions match TRBD1. The CDR3 spans 16 residues. The V gene's germline CDR1 is MDHEN and CDR2 SYDVKM. Trimming removed 5 bases from V and 4 bases from J; junction bases left unmatched: 10. DNA of the CDR3: TGTGCCAGCAGTCTCCGGACAGGGATGGGGTACAATGAGCAGTTCTTC. Translating it yields CASSLRTGMGYNEQFF.

This clonotype was seen repeatedly, ten times or more. The chain couples TRBV7-9 to TRBJ2-7; D remains unclear. The V gene lost 5 bases and the J gene lost 6 bases, with 14 bases spanning the gap. The CDR3 is 13 amino acids. Germline assignment: CDR1 SEHNR and CDR2 FQNEAQ (reference sequence). CDR3 nucleotide sequence: TGTGCCAGCAGCGCTTCCTTTGGAGTCGAGCAGTACTTC. The encoded protein is CASSASFGVEQYF.

This clonotype was observed at least ten times. The J gene is TRBJ2-7, the V gene TRBV29-1; 12 bases fit TRBD2. Germline CDR1 reads SQVTM; CDR2 reads ANQGSEA. This CDR3 region has 15 residues. V lost 4 bases to trimming and J lost 2 bases; unmatched junction nucleotides: 6. The CDR3 sequence is CSVGLAGARAYEQYF. Written as DNA, the CDR3 is TGCAGCGTTGGACTAGCGGGAGCGAGGGCCTACGAGCAGTACTTC.

A remark on this clonotype: A much larger clone sits a single nucleotide away, making a read error possible. The chain joins TRBV6-1 to TRBJ1-5, with 7 bases identical to TRBD1. The germline V gene encodes CDR1 MNHNS and CDR2 SASEGT. This CDR3 contains 14 residues. Losses at the gene ends were 4 bases for V and 6 bases for J; bases not matched to a gene: 6. CDR3 in amino acids: CASSATGRSQPQHF. CDR3 nucleotides: TGTGCCAGCAGTGCGACAGGGCGAAGTCAGCCCCAGCATTTT.

This clonotype appeared many times. The rearrangement joins TRBV6-6 to TRBJ2-1, with unresolved D. Germline V gives CDR1 MNHNY, CDR2 SVGAGI (reference sequence). V lost 8 bases to trimming and J lost 4 bases, with 15 bases between them. CDR3 size: 14 residues. CDR3 nucleotides: TGTGCCAGCGTAGACCCCCCGGGTTACAATGAGCAGTTCTTC. Translating gives CASVDPPGYNEQFF.

This clonotype has at least ten counts. The genes are TRBV12-3 or TRBV12-4 and TRBJ2-7; tentatively, D is TRBD2 (5 bases). V was pared by 7 bases and J by 4 bases, with 17 bases between. There are 14 residues in the CDR3. The CDR3 protein is CASTPGELLYEQYF. CDR3 DNA: TGTGCCAGCACTCCCGGGGAACTGCTATACGAGCAGTACTTC.

This clonotype came up a few times. The CDR3 sequence is CASSPLRTPETQYF. CDR3 DNA sequence: TGTGCCAGCAGCCCCCTAAGGACCCCGGAGACCCAGTACTTC. The chain uses TRBV7-9 and TRBJ2-5; no clear D. Trimming stripped 5 bases from V and 5 bases from J, with 15 bases between. The CDR3 has 14 amino acids. Per the germline V gene, CDR1 is SEHNR and CDR2 is FQNEAQ (reference sequence).

This clonotype came up many times. The CDR3 DNA is TGTGCCAGCAGTGTAGCTGGCTCCTACGAGCAGTACTTC. Translated: CASSVAGSYEQYF. The chain is built from TRBV27 and TRBJ2-7; no clear D gene. V was pared by 5 bases and J by 0 bases, with 8 bases between. Germline CDR1 is MNHEY and CDR2 is SMNVEV (reference sequence). The CDR3 sequence is 13 residues long.

This clonotype was seen ten or more times. CDR3 residues: CASSWSPGSSEAFF. In DNA form, the CDR3 reads TGTGCCAGCAGTTGGAGCCCAGGGTCCTCTGAAGCTTTCTTT. The chain links TRBV6-5 to TRBJ1-1, with a weak D call TRBD1 (5 bases). Trimming took off 4 bases at V and 6 bases at J, with 15 bases between the two ends. Per germline, CDR1 MNHEY and CDR2 SVGAGI. CDR3 length: 14 amino acids.

The chain links TRBV24-1 to TRBJ1-1; TRBD1 is a possible D gene (5 bases). The germline gives CDR1 KGHDR, CDR2 SFDVKD. Trimming left V 9 bases short and J 4 bases short, with 14 bases between. The length of the CDR3 is 13 residues. The CDR3: CATSLTGGTEAFF. The CDR3, as DNA: TGTGCCACCTCTCTCACCGGGGGCACTGAAGCTTTCTTT.